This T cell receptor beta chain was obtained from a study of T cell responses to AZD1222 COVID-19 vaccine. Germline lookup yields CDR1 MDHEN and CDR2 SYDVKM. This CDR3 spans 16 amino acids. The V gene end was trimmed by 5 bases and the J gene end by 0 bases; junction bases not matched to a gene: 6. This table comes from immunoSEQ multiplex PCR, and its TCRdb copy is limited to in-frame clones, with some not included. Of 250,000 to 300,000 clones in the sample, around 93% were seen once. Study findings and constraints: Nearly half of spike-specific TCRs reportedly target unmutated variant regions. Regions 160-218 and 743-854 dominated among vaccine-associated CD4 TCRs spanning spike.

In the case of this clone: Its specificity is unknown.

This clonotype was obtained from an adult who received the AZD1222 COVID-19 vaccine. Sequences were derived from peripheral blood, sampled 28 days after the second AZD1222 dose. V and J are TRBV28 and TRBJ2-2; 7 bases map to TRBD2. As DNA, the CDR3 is TGTGCCAGCAGTGCCCGGGACTACCCGAACACCGGGGAGCTGTTTTTT. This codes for CASSARDYPNTGELFF. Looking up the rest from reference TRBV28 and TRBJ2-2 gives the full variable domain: DVKVTQSSRYLVKRTGEKVFLECVQDMDHENMFWYRQDPGLGLRLIYFSYDVKMKEKGDIPEGYSVSREKKERFSLILESASTNQTSMYLCASSARDYPNTGELFFGEGSRLTVL.